The table lists the clone carrying this T cell receptor beta chain with a count of one. What it binds is not known. The CDR3 extends over 16 amino acids. The V gene lost 0 bases and the J gene lost 5 bases, with 14 bases spanning the gap. Germline CDR1 MNHNS, CDR2 SASEGT. The sample originates from a study of cytomegalovirus exposure and HLA in healthy donors. Findings and limits, study-wide: A later analysis showed that HLA-associated TCR beta chains had undergone more clonal expansion than equally common others. With further analysis later on, most CMV-associated TCR beta chains appeared HLA-restricted.

The primer mix had 60 Vbeta and 13 Jbeta primers. Using immunoSEQ multiplex PCR, the repertoire was profiled, and TCRdb retains in-frame clones only, with some absent. Of tens of thousands of clones in the sample, 73% were seen once. These donors, healthy bone marrow donors, were studied. Unrecorded immune exposures were likely, despite nominal health at sampling. The sequence came from a man aged 50 to 60 in good health and CMV-seronegative. This chain joins TRBV6-1 and TRBJ1-5; D may be TRBD1 (5 bases). The sample was PBMCs. In DNA, the CDR3 is TGTGCCAGCAGTGAAGCGTCCCAGGGTAGGTATCAGCCCCAGCATTTT. Residues: CASSEASQGRYQPQHF.